This TCR beta chain is from a study of radiotherapy plus CTLA-4 blockade in lung cancer listed by TCRdb under 2018. Study-wide context: Objective responses were observed in about a sixth of enrolled patients, and disease control was achieved in 31%. Overall study outcomes, separate from this receptor: After treatment with radiotherapy and ipilimumab, TCR clones that came from tumors expanded in the peripheral blood. Increased serum interferon-beta after radiation, together with early dynamic changes in blood T cell clones, were reported to be the strongest predictors of response.

With regard to this clone: Its antigen has not been determined. No clone much larger than this one lies a single base away; base qualities are absent.

In this study, focal radiation therapy paired with CTLA-4 blockade (ipilimumab) was tested in patients who had chemo-refractory metastatic non-small-cell lung cancer. Library preparation employed the immunoSEQ multiplex PCR assay. TCRdb retrieved this table from immuneACCESS and kept in-frame rearrangements only. Not all clones are present; in checked studies, unresolved V genes account for under half, and no reason is known for the remainder. For this sample the table gives some 120,000 clones, of which around 84% were detected only once. The top ten constitute roughly 3.1% of the sample. The V and J ends are trimmed by 2 bases and 6 bases, leaving 14 bases between them. The cysteine opens and the phenylalanine closes a CDR3 of 16 amino acids. Left in the record is the CDR3 DNA by itself, 48 bases read in frame from the first base. CDR1 and CDR2 (SGHTA, FQGNSA) derive from the germline V gene.

The clonotype comes from a human donor with non-small cell lung cancer that progressed on radiotherapy plus ipilimumab. Some clones in this sample may be carry-over from other donors' samples. The V and J genes are TRBV7-2 and TRBJ1-6, with no confident D gene call. The sequenced sample was peripheral blood, obtained from a patient treated with radiotherapy plus ipilimumab. The sequenced DNA: TGTGCCAGCAGCTTACGCCAGAGCCGATCTAATTCACCCCTCCACTTT. Its coded protein is CASSLRQSRSNSPLHF.